This T cell receptor beta chain was recorded in a study of T cells expressing NK-cell markers. TCRdb re-called the 5' RACE reads and catalogs CDR3 proteins one per entry, DNA excluded. The repertoire table contains fewer than 300,000 distinct CDR3 sequences. Looked up from germline, CDR1 is LNHNV and CDR2 is YYDKDF (reference sequence). The CDR3 has 17 residues. This chain connects TRBV15 to TRBJ2-1; the TCRdb call, TRBD2, lacks DNA for checking. Sequencing input: blood T cells: a sorted CD56 or NKG2C T cell subset, CD4+ or CD8+ T cells, or bulk PBMC T cells (not recorded which). The receptor was isolated from a woman between 18 and 70 years old in good health. The CDR3 sequence is CATSRDLLAVLLNEQFF. Full variable domain (missing parts from reference TRBV15 and TRBJ2-1): DAMVIQNPRYQVTQFGKPVTLSCSQTLNHNVMYWYQQKSSQAPKLLFHYYDKDFNNEADTPDNFQSRRPNTSFCFLDIRSPGLGDTAMYLCATSRDLLAVLLNEQFFGPGTRLTVL.